This is a list of T cell receptor beta chains from one sample in a study of T cell changes during pregnancy in multiple sclerosis. Assay used: immunoSEQ multiplex PCR; TCRdb lists only in-frame clones, some missing. Among about 110,000 clones listed, roughly 89% were seen once. Specimen: peripheral blood, collected before pregnancy. The origin of the receptors is a female donor with multiple sclerosis, enrolled in a pregnancy study. CDR3s include the opening cysteine and the closing phenylalanine or tryptophan. Fields, in order: J gene, clone size, D gene, V gene, CDR3 protein, CDR3 DNA. A D gene is named only where the DNA matches it firmly. Not every row has a clone size; where given, it reads once, few, many or a size class.

TRBJ1-5	-	-	TRBV27	CASSLWGTNQPQHF	TGTGCCAGCAGTTTATGGGGCACTAATCAGCCCCAGCATTTT
TRBJ2-1	-	TRBD2	TRBV7-9	CASSSTEAGVNEQFF	TGTGCCAGCAGTTCTACTGAGGCGGGAGTGAATGAGCAGTTCTTC
TRBJ2-1	-	TRBD2	TRBV28	CASSLELAGVNEQFF	TGTGCCAGCAGTTTAGAACTAGCGGGAGTTAATGAGCAGTTCTTC
TRBJ2-1	-	TRBD1	TRBV9	CASSVSTGGDEQFF	TGTGCCAGCAGCGTTTCCACAGGGGGCGATGAGCAGTTCTTC
TRBJ2-1	-	TRBD1	TRBV9	CASSAQLGTGVGNEQFF	TGTGCCAGCAGCGCCCAGCTGGGGACAGGGGTCGGGAATGAGCAGTTCTTC
TRBJ2-7	-	TRBD2	TRBV14	CASSILAGVGEQYF	TGTGCCAGCAGCATACTAGCGGGAGTAGGTGAGCAGTACTTC
TRBJ2-1	-	TRBD2	TRBV11-3	CASSLALAGVNEQFF	TGTGCCAGCAGCTTAGCCCTAGCGGGAGTTAATGAGCAGTTCTTC
TRBJ1-1	-	-	TRBV6-5	CASSYASEAFF	TGTGCCAGCAGTTACGCGAGTGAAGCTTTCTTT
TRBJ2-1	-	TRBD1	TRBV9	CASSANAGTGGIEQFF	TGTGCCAGCAGCGCAAACGCCGGGACAGGGGGCATTGAGCAGTTCTTC
TRBJ2-7	-	-	TRBV1	CTSRGTEKYEQYF	TGCACCAGCAGAGGGACAGAAAAATACGAGCAGTACTTC
TRBJ1-1	-	TRBD1	TRBV10-1	CASSGHRGAVGNTEAFF	TGCGCCAGCAGTGGTCACAGGGGGGCGGTAGGGAACACTGAAGCTTTCTTT
TRBJ2-3	-	-	TRBV6-1	CASTRASGTDTQYF	TGTGCCAGCACTAGGGCTAGCGGCACAGATACGCAGTATTTT
TRBJ2-7	-	TRBD2	TRBV6-5	CASGTSGTYEQYF	TGTGCCAGCGGGACTAGCGGAACCTACGAGCAGTACTTC
TRBJ2-1	-	-	TRBV9	CASSVRLRGPNEQFF	TGTGCCAGCAGCGTTCGTTTGAGAGGTCCCAATGAGCAGTTCTTC
TRBJ2-2	-	TRBD2	TRBV4-2	CASSPTLLREGHGTGELFF	TGTGCCAGCAGCCCCACCCTCTTGCGGGAGGGCCATGGCACCGGGGAGCTGTTTTTT
TRBJ2-7	-	TRBD2	TRBV28	CASSYGSGIGEQYF	TGTGCCAGCAGTTATGGAAGCGGGATTGGGGAGCAGTACTTC
TRBJ1-3	-	-	TRBV5-1	CASSEPGGNTIYF	TGCGCCAGCAGCGAGCCGGGTGGAAACACCATATATTTT
TRBJ2-1	-	TRBD2	TRBV5-1	CASSDIKTSGRGDEQFF	TGCGCCAGCAGCGACATCAAGACTAGCGGGAGAGGGGATGAGCAGTTCTTC
TRBJ1-5	many	-	TRBV19	CASTLRGSNQPQHF	TGTGCCAGTACTCTCCGGGGAAGCAATCAGCCCCAGCATTTT
TRBJ2-1	-	TRBD2	TRBV6-5	CASSSASGGASEQFF	TGCGCCAGCAGTTCGGCTAGCGGGGGGGCCAGTGAGCAGTTCTTC
TRBJ2-5	-	-	TRBV5-1	CASSLGFYSPTKTETQYF	TGCGCCAGCAGCTTGGGGTTCTATAGCCCAACGAAGACAGAGACCCAGTACTTC
TRBJ1-3	-	TRBD1	TRBV6-5	CASSWGQGSGNTIYF	TGTGCCAGCAGTTGGGGACAGGGGTCGGGAAACACCATATATTTT
TRBJ2-3	-	TRBD1	TRBV4-1	CASSQDYGTGDMSDTQYF	TGCGCCAGCAGCCAAGATTATGGGACAGGGGATATGTCAGATACGCAGTATTTT
TRBJ2-2	-	TRBD1	TRBV5-4	CASSPGQVLNTGELFF	TGTGCCAGCAGCCCCGGACAGGTCCTGAACACCGGGGAGCTGTTTTTT
TRBJ1-6	-	TRBD1	TRBV5-4	CASSYGTGGSPPHF	TGTGCCAGCAGCTACGGGACAGGGGGTTCACCCCCCCACTTT
TRBJ2-3	-	-	TRBV10-3	CAISDFTDMRLSLYTDTQYF	TGTGCCATCAGTGACTTTACCGATATGAGACTTTCCTTGTACACAGATACGCAGTATTTT
TRBJ2-1	-	-	TRBV9	CASSVLLTVNEQFF	TGTGCCAGCAGCGTACTCCTCACAGTCAATGAGCAGTTCTTC
TRBJ1-1	-	-	TRBV6-5	CASRKRHVNTEAFF	TGTGCCAGCAGGAAGAGACATGTGAACACTGAAGCTTTCTTT
TRBJ1-2	-	-	TRBV7-2	CASSSQGYGYTF	TGTGCCAGCAGCTCACAGGGATATGGCTACACCTTC
TRBJ2-5	once	-	TRBV11-2	CASSLRGFETQYF	TGTGCCAGCAGTCTCCGGGGGTTTGAGACCCAGTACTTC
TRBJ1-6	-	-	TRBV5-4	CASRPRALRGAPLHF	TGTGCCAGCAGACCAAGGGCTCTCCGCGGGGCACCCCTCCACTTT
TRBJ2-7	-	-	TRBV15	CATSRGGSLYEQYF	TGTGCCACCAGCAGAGGTGGGAGCCTCTACGAGCAGTACTTC
TRBJ1-4	-	-	TRBV7-9	CAYSSGSNEKLFF	TGTGCCTACTCCTCGGGGTCTAATGAAAAACTGTTTTTT
TRBJ1-3	-	TRBD1	TRBV5-5	CASSLTGGNTIYF	TGTGCCAGCAGCCTGACAGGGGGAAACACCATATATTTT
TRBJ2-1	-	-	TRBV4-2	CASSLGERGGYNEQFF	TGTGCCAGCAGCCTTGGGGAACGGGGTGGATACAATGAGCAGTTCTTC
TRBJ1-2	-	-	TRBV4-3	CASSQEPPGGENYGYTF	TGCGCCAGCAGCCAAGAACCGCCTGGGGGGGAGAACTATGGCTACACCTTC
TRBJ2-3	-	-	TRBV4-1	CASSQSLDTQYF	TGCGCCAGCAGCCAATCCTTAGATACGCAGTATTTT
TRBJ1-4	few	TRBD1	TRBV5-1	CASSWNTGGAEKLFF	TGCGCCAGCAGCTGGAATACAGGGGGCGCGGAAAAACTGTTTTTT
TRBJ2-3	-	-	TRBV7-2	CASSYGLYGDTQYF	TGTGCCAGCAGCTACGGACTGTACGGAGATACGCAGTATTTT
TRBJ2-2	-	TRBD2	TRBV18	CASSQLRLAANTGELFF	TGTGCCAGCTCACAACTCCGACTAGCCGCGAACACCGGGGAGCTGTTTTTT
TRBJ1-1	-	TRBD1	TRBV30	CAWIWTGRSEAFF	TGTGCCTGGATCTGGACAGGACGCTCTGAAGCTTTCTTT
TRBJ1-1	many	TRBD1	TRBV5-6	CASSPSDREEAFF	TGTGCCAGCAGCCCCTCCGACAGGGAAGAAGCTTTCTTT
TRBJ2-5	-	-	TRBV13	CASSPLRTAETQYF	TGTGCCAGCAGCCCCCTCAGGACAGCGGAGACCCAGTACTTC
TRBJ1-2	-	-	TRBV19	CATSWGAVSYGYTF	TGTGCCACCTCCTGGGGAGCTGTTAGCTATGGCTACACCTTC
TRBJ1-2	-	-	TRBV14	CASSQHGVRSWGYTF	TGTGCCAGCAGCCAGCATGGAGTTCGGTCGTGGGGCTACACCTTC
TRBJ1-6	-	-	TRBV28	CASSLAGPNSPLHF	TGTGCCAGCAGTTTAGCAGGGCCGAATTCACCCCTCCACTTT
TRBJ1-4	-	TRBD1	TRBV4-1	CASSQGTGVGEKLFF	TGCGCCAGCAGCCAAGGGACAGGGGTGGGTGAAAAACTGTTTTTT
TRBJ2-3	-	-	TRBV9	CASSVQGSLVSDTQYF	TGTGCCAGCAGCGTACAAGGCTCCCTAGTGTCAGATACGCAGTATTTT
TRBJ1-5	-	TRBD1	TRBV10-3	CAAAGGNQPQHF	TGTGCCGCGGCAGGGGGGAATCAGCCCCAGCATTTT
TRBJ1-5	-	-	TRBV7-9	CASSLTGDSNQPQHF	TGTGCCAGCAGCCTGACAGGTGATAGCAATCAGCCCCAGCATTTT